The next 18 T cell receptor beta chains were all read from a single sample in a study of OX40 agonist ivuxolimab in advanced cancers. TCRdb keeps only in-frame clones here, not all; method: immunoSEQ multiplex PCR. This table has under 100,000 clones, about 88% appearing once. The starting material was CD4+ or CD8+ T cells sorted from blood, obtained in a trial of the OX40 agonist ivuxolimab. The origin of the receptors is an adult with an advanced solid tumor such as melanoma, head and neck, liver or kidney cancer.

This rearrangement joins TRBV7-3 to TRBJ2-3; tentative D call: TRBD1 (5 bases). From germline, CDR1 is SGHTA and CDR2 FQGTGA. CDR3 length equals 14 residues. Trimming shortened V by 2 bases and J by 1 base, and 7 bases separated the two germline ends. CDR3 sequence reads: CASSLLGRTDTQYF. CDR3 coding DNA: TGTGCCAGCAGCTTATTGGGGCGCACAGATACGCAGTATTTT.

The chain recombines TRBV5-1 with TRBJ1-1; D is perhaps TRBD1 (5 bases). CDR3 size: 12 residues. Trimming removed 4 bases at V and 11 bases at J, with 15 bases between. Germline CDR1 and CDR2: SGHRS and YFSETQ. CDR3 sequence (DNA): TGCGCCAGCAGCCGCCCCGACAGCATCGCTTTCTTT. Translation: CASSRPDSIAFF.

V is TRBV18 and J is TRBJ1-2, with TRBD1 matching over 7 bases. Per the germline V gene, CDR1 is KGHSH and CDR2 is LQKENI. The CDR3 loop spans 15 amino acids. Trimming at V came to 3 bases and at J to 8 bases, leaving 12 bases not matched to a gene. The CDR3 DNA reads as TGTGCCAGCTCACCGGAACGGACAGGCGGTAAAGGCTACACCTTC. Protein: CASSPERTGGKGYTF.

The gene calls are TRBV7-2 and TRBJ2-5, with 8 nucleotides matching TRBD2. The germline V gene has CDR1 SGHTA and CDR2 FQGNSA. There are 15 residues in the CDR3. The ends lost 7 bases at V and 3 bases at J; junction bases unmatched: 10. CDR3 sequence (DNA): TGTGCCAGCACCAGCGGGGGCCGCTCCGAAGAGACCCAGTACTTC. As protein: CASTSGGRSEETQYF.

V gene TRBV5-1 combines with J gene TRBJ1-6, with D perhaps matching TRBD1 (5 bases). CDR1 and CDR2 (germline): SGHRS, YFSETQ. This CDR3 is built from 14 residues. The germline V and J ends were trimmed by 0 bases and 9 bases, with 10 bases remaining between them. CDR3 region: CASSLGQGGSPLHF. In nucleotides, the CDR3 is TGCGCCAGCAGCTTGGGTCAGGGAGGTTCACCCCTCCACTTT.

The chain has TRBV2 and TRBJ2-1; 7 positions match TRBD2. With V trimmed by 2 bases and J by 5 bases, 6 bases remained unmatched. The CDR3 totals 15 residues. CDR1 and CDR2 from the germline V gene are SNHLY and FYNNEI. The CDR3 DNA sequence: TGTGCCAGCAGTGAAATCCTACTAGCGAACAATGAGCAGTTCTTC. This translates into CASSEILLANNEQFF.

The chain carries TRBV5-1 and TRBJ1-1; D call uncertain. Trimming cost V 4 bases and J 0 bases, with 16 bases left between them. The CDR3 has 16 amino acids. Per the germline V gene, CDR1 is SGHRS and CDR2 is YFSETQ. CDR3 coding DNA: TGCGCCAGCAGCCTGCACTCAGATACCATGAACACTGAAGCTTTCTTT. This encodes CASSLHSDTMNTEAFF.

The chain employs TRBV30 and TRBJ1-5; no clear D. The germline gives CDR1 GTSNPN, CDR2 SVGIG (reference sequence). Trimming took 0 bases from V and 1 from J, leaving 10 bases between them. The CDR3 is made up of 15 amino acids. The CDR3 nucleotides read TGTGCCTGGAGTGTACGGGCCGGGAGCAATCAGCCCCAGCATTTT. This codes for CAWSVRAGSNQPQHF.

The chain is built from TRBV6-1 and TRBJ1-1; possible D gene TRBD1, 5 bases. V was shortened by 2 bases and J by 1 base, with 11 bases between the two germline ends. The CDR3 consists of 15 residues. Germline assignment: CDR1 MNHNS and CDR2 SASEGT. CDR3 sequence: CASSESRVTNTEAFF. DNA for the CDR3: TGTGCCAGCAGTGAAAGCAGGGTTACGAACACTGAAGCTTTCTTT.

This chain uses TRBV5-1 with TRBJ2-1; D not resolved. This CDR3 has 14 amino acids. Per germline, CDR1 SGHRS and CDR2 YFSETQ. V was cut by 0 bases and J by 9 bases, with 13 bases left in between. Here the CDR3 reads CASSLELNIAEQFF. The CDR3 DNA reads TGCGCCAGCAGCTTGGAGCTAAATATTGCTGAGCAGTTCTTC. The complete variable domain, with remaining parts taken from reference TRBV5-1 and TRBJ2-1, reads KAGVTQTPRYLIKTRGQQVTLSCSPISGHRSVSWYQQTPGQGLQFLFEYFSETQRNKGNFPGRFSGRQFSNSRSEMNVSTLELGDSALYLCASSLELNIAEQFFGPGTRLTVL.

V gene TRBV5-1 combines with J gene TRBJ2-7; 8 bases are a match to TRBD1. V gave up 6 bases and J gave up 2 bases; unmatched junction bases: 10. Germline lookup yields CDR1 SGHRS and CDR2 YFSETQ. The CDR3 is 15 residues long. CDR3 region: CASTKSGQGTYEQYF. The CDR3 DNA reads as TGCGCCAGCACCAAATCCGGACAGGGTACCTACGAGCAGTACTTC.

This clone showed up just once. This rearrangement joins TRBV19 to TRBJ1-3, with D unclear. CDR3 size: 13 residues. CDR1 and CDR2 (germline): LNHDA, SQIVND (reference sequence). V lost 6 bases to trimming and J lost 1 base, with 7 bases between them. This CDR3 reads CASRSESGNTIYF. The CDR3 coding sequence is TGTGCCAGTAGGTCAGAGTCTGGAAACACCATATATTTT.

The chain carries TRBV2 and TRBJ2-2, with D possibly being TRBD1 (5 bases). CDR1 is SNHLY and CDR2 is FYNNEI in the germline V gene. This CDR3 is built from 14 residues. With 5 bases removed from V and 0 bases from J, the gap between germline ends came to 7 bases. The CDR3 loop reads CASSRQTNTGELFF. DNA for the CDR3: TGTGCCAGCAGTAGACAGACGAACACCGGGGAGCTGTTTTTT.

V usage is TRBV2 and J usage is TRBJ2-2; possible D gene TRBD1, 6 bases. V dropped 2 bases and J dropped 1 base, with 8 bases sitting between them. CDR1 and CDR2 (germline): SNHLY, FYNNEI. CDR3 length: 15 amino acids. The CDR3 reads CASSETGQNTGELFF. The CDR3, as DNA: TGTGCCAGCAGTGAAACGGGACAGAACACCGGGGAGCTGTTTTTT.

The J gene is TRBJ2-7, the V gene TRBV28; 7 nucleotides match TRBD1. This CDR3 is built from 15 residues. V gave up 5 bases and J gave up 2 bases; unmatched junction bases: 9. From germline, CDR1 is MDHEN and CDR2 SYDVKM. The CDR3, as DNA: TGTGCCAGCAGTCCCCAGGGGGACCGTACCTACGAGCAGTACTTC. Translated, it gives CASSPQGDRTYEQYF.

Written as DNA, the CDR3 is TGTGCCAGCAGGCGCTGGGGTGCAAACACCATATATTTT. Protein product: CASRRWGANTIYF. The chain joins TRBV5-6 to TRBJ1-3; D is unresolved. Deletions cut 5 bases from V and 6 bases from J, with 12 bases between. CDR1 is SGHDT, CDR2 YYEEEE, per germline. The CDR3 runs 13 residues.

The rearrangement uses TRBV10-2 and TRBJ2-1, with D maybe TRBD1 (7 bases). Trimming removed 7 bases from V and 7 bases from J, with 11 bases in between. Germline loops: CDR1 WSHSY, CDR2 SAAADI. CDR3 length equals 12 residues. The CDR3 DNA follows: TGCGCCAGCAATCCAGGGGGGAATGAGCAGTTCTTC. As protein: CASNPGGNEQFF.

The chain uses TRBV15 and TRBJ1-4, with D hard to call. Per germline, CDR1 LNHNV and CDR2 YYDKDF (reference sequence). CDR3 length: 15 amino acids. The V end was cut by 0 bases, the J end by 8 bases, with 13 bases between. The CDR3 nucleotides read TGTGCCACCAGCAGAGATGGTAGGGAGGGCGAAAAACTGTTTTTT. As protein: CATSRDGREGEKLFF.